The sequence of this T cell receptor (beta chain) was determined in a study of read filtering for tumor transcriptome and immune sequencing. Study summary: By R-ISS, stages I, II and III held about 8, 16 and 7 patients.

This clonotype was seen many times. This library used around 0.4 ug RNA and molecular barcoded adaptors spanning alpha/delta and beta/gamma chains. TCRdb reprocessed the reads via MiXCR and lists one record per CDR3 protein. Of 55,000 to 60,000 distinct CDR3 sequences in the sample, 10% to 15% were seen once. V was pared by 2 bases and J by 8 bases, with 3 bases of the junction left unmatched. Germline lookup yields CDR1 SEHNR and CDR2 FQNEAQ (reference sequence). This CDR3 has 13 residues. The TCR was taken from a donor at least 40 years old with multiple myeloma. The sequencing sample was made of a population of CD138-negative cells sorted from bone marrow. V is TRBV7-9 and J is TRBJ2-1, with 7 nucleotides matching TRBD2. CDR3 loop: CASSLREGDEQFF. The CDR3 DNA is TGTGCCAGCAGCTTAAGGGAGGGTGATGAGCAGTTCTTC.